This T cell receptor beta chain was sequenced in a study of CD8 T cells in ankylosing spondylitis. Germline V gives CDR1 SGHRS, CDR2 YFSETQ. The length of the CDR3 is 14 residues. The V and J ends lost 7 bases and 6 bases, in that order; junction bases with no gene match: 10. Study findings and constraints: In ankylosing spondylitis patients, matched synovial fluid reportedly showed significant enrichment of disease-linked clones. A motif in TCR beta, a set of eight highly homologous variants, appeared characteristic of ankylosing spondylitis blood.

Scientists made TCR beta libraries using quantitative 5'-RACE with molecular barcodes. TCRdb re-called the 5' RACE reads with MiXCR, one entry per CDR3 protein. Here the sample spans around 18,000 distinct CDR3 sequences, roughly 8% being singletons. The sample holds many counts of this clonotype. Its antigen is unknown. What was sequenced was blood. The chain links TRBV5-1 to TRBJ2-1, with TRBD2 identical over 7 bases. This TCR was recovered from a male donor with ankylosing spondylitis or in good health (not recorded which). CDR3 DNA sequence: TGCGCCAGCTGGATAGGCGGGAGAGGCAATGAGCAGTTCTTC. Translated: CASWIGGRGNEQFF.